A single sample is the source of the 21 T cell receptor beta chains below, sequenced in a study of cytomegalovirus exposure and HLA in healthy donors. The PCR made use of 60 Vbeta and 13 Jbeta primers. Repertoires were generated with immunoSEQ multiplex PCR, while TCRdb's copy carries only in-frame clones and drops some. The data hold roughly 120,000 clones, with 80% to 90% observed a single time. Sample: PBMCs. The receptors originated from a man aged 35-49 years in good health and CMV-seronegative.

This clone showed up just a few times. The V and J genes are TRBV25-1 and TRBJ2-1, with a possible D match to TRBD1 (7 bases). Per germline, CDR1 MGHDK and CDR2 SYGVNS. The CDR3 has 11 residues. V was pared by 3 bases and J by 15 bases, with 12 bases between. For the CDR3, the DNA is TGTGCCAGCAGTGAGGAGGGGGCTAGGTTCTTC. Its protein product is CASSEEGARFF.

J is TRBJ1-1 and V is TRBV7-9; 8 nucleotides match TRBD1. The germline V gene has CDR1 SEHNR and CDR2 FQNEAQ (reference sequence). With 2 bases clipped from V and 5 bases from J, the junction kept 1 base outside the gene matches. CDR3 size: 13 residues. CDR3 residues: CASSLQGATEAFF. DNA of the CDR3: TGTGCCAGCAGCTTACAGGGGGCGACTGAAGCTTTCTTT.

The chain couples TRBV10-2 to TRBJ2-3; the D gene is possibly TRBD1 (5 bases). The CDR3 is made up of 16 amino acids. V lost 7 bases and J lost 0, with 17 bases in between. From germline, CDR1 is WSHSY and CDR2 SAAADI. CDR3 DNA sequence: TGCGCCAGCACCCGGCGGACACCTACTAGCACAGATACGCAGTATTTT. Translation gives CASTRRTPTSTDTQYF.

This clone was detected a few times. The chain uses TRBV19 and TRBJ2-7, with 10 bases identical to TRBD2. Unmatched junction bases numbered 7, after V lost 5 bases and J lost 3 bases. The CDR3 totals 15 residues. In germline, CDR1 is LNHDA, CDR2 SQIVND (reference sequence). The CDR3 is CASSPRTSGNYEQYF. As DNA, the CDR3 is TGTGCCAGTAGTCCAAGGACTAGCGGAAACTACGAGCAGTACTTC.

J is TRBJ2-3 and V is TRBV7-2; 7 nucleotides match TRBD2. CDR1 is SGHTA and CDR2 is FQGNSA in the germline V gene. Trimming removed 1 base from V and 2 bases from J; junction bases left unmatched: 9. The CDR3 has 17 residues. CDR3 residues: CASSLDISGGFTDTQYF. DNA for the CDR3: TGTGCCAGCAGCTTAGATATCTCGGGGGGATTCACAGATACGCAGTATTTT. Full variable domain (remainder filled in from reference TRBV7-2 and TRBJ2-3): GAGVSQSPSNKVTEKGKDVELRCDPISGHTALYWYRQSLGQGLEFLIYFQGNSAPDKSGLPSDRFSAERTGGSVSTLTIQRTQQEDSAVYLCASSLDISGGFTDTQYFGPGTRLTVL.

This clone was seen just once. This sequence joins TRBV2 and TRBJ2-3; 8 bases line up with TRBD1. Germline assignment: CDR1 SNHLY and CDR2 FYNNEI. This CDR3 has 15 amino acids. Germline trimming cut 6 bases from V and 0 bases from J; bases unmatched to any gene: 5. CDR3 nucleotide sequence: TGTGCCAGCAGACGGGACAGGCCTAGCACAGATACGCAGTATTTT. This translates into CASRRDRPSTDTQYF.

The chain is built from TRBV15 and TRBJ2-7, with D perhaps TRBD1 (5 bases). Trimming stripped 0 bases from V and 5 bases from J, with 14 bases between. The CDR3 has 15 residues. From germline, CDR1 is LNHNV and CDR2 YYDKDF (reference sequence). The CDR3: CATSRDLGKDNEQYF. DNA of the CDR3: TGTGCCACCAGCAGAGATCTGGGCAAGGACAACGAGCAGTACTTC.

The chain links TRBV5-4 to TRBJ2-7, with 7 bases lining up with TRBD1. This CDR3 region has 14 residues. J lost 2 bases, V lost 4 bases, and 6 bases had no gene match. Looked up from germline, CDR1 is SGHNT and CDR2 is YYREEE (reference sequence). For the CDR3, the DNA is TGTGCCAGCAGCGACCGGGACAGAGCCTACGAGCAGTACTTC. Protein product: CASSDRDRAYEQYF.

A few counts support this clone. This rearrangement joins TRBV7-2 to TRBJ1-3, with a tentative D call TRBD1 (5 bases). The CDR3 extends over 15 amino acids. Germline V lookup: CDR1 SGHTA, CDR2 FQGNSA. V shed 4 bases and J shed 1 base, with 11 bases lying between them. The CDR3 DNA reads TGTGCCAGCAGCTCACCGACAGTATCTGGAAACACCATATATTTT. As protein: CASSSPTVSGNTIYF. Full variable domain (remainder filled in from reference TRBV7-2 and TRBJ1-3): GAGVSQSPSNKVTEKGKDVELRCDPISGHTALYWYRQSLGQGLEFLIYFQGNSAPDKSGLPSDRFSAERTGGSVSTLTIQRTQQEDSAVYLCASSSPTVSGNTIYFGEGSWLTVV.

The rearrangement joins TRBV5-1 to TRBJ2-7; 12 bases align to TRBD2. Germline CDR1 is SGHRS and CDR2 is YFSETQ. This CDR3 has 16 residues. The V gene end was trimmed by 4 bases and the J gene end by 6 bases; junction bases not matched to a gene: 11. The CDR3 protein is CASSRGLAGYSGEQYF. CDR3 nucleotides: TGCGCCAGCAGCCGTGGACTAGCGGGATATTCTGGCGAGCAGTACTTC.

The chain couples TRBV4-3 to TRBJ2-1, with TRBD2 identical over 10 bases. The CDR3 totals 15 residues. V trimming: 4 bases; J trimming: 6 bases; junction bases outside the gene matches: 6. From germline, CDR1 is LGHNA and CDR2 YSLEER. The CDR3 loop is CASSRLAGVSNEQFF. The CDR3 DNA reads as TGCGCCAGCAGCCGCCTAGCGGGAGTGAGCAATGAGCAGTTCTTC.

This chain connects TRBV2 to TRBJ2-7, with 7 nucleotides matching TRBD1. Trimming cost V 9 bases and J 7 bases; bases outside gene matches: 15. The CDR3 loop spans 14 amino acids. Per the germline V gene, CDR1 is SNHLY and CDR2 is FYNNEI. The CDR3 DNA reads TGTGCCAGTTCGCAGACAGGGTTTGACGGAGAGCAGTACTTC. Its translation: CASSQTGFDGEQYF. Complete variable domain (other parts from reference TRBV2 and TRBJ2-7): EPEVTQTPSHQVTQMGQEVILRCVPISNHLYFYWYRQILGQKVEFLVSFYNNEISEKSEIFDDQFSVERPDGSNFTLKIRSTKLEDSAMYFCASSQTGFDGEQYFGPGTRLTVT.

The chain combines TRBV5-1 with TRBJ2-5; the match to TRBD1 covers 7 bases. CDR1 SGHRS and CDR2 YFSETQ come from the germline V gene. The CDR3 is made up of 15 amino acids. V lost 5 bases to trimming and J lost 2 bases; unmatched junction nucleotides: 9. DNA of the CDR3: TGCGCCAGCAGTCGCTCCGGGACAGAACAAGAGACCCAGTACTTC. It encodes CASSRSGTEQETQYF.

For the CDR3, the DNA is TGCAGCGTTGTTCTGGGGACAGGGGGCGCCGAGCAGTACTTC. Amino acids: CSVVLGTGGAEQYF. The V gene is TRBV29-1, the J gene TRBJ2-7; 12 bases fit TRBD1. The germline V gene has CDR1 SQVTM and CDR2 ANQGSEA. This CDR3 region has 14 residues. V shed 4 bases, J shed 6 bases, and the junction held 7 bases outside the gene matches.

The V and J genes are TRBV4-1 and TRBJ2-3; perhaps TRBD2 as D (6 bases). V lost 0 bases, J lost 1 base, and 8 bases lay in between. This CDR3 is 15 amino acids long. Germline V gene data show CDR1 as MGHRA and CDR2 as YSYEKL. In DNA form, the CDR3 reads TGCGCCAGCAGCCAAGATGAGCGGGGCACAGATACGCAGTATTTT. Encoded protein: CASSQDERGTDTQYF.

V usage is TRBV7-9 and J usage is TRBJ1-1, with 7 bases identical to TRBD1. Unmatched junction bases numbered 3, after V lost 5 bases and J lost 3 bases. CDR3 length: 13 amino acids. Germline CDR1 reads SEHNR; CDR2 reads FQNEAQ (reference sequence). The CDR3 protein is CASSRQGDTEAFF. For the CDR3, the DNA is TGTGCCAGCAGCCGACAGGGCGACACTGAAGCTTTCTTT. The full variable domain, its missing parts supplied by reference TRBV7-9 and TRBJ1-1, is DTGVSQNPRHKITKRGQNVTFRCDPISEHNRLYWYRQTLGQGPEFLTYFQNEAQLEKSRLLSDRFSAERPKGSFSTLEIQRTEQGDSAMYLCASSRQGDTEAFFGQGTRLTVV.

V gene TRBV7-2 combines with J gene TRBJ2-5; 11 nucleotides line up with TRBD1. J lost 4 bases, V lost 4 bases, and 8 bases had no gene match. The CDR3 has 16 amino acids. Germline lookup yields CDR1 SGHTA and CDR2 FQGNSA. CDR3 bases: TGTGCCAGCAGCTCTTTATGGGACAGGGGGGGAGAGACCCAGTACTTC. Translation gives CASSSLWDRGGETQYF.

This clone has a single count. The chain joins TRBV28 to TRBJ2-7; D perhaps matches TRBD2 (5 bases). Trimming shortened V by 3 bases and J by 6 bases, and 12 bases separated the two germline ends. Germline V CDR1 and CDR2: MDHEN, SYDVKM. CDR3 length: 13 residues. The CDR3, as DNA: TGTGCCAGCAGTTTGGTTACTGAGGGCGAGCAGTACTTC. Protein product: CASSLVTEGEQYF.

The chain links TRBV7-6 to TRBJ2-1, with 11 bases that match TRBD2. The CDR3 sequence is 15 residues long. Germline V gives CDR1 SGHVS, CDR2 FNYEAQ. V trimming: 3 bases; J trimming: 5 bases; junction bases outside the gene matches: 3. The chain's CDR3 is CASSFTGLADNEQFF. For the CDR3, the DNA is TGTGCCAGCAGCTTCACGGGACTAGCGGACAATGAGCAGTTCTTC.

The CDR3 here is CASRGVENGQPQHF. The CDR3 DNA is TGTGCCAGCAGGGGCGTGGAAAACGGTCAGCCCCAGCATTTT. The rearrangement joins TRBV6-1 to TRBJ1-5; D call uncertain. The CDR3 length is 14 residues. Trimming left V 6 bases short and J 6 bases short, with 15 bases between. Germline lookup yields CDR1 MNHNS and CDR2 SASEGT.

The chain couples TRBV21-1 to TRBJ1-6. TRBV21-1 is flagged as a pseudogene. This CDR3 is built from 12 residues. The CDR3 DNA reads as TGTGCCAGCAGCCCTAGCAGAGTCCGAATCCACTTT. Translated, it gives CASSPSRVRIHF.